This T cell receptor (beta chain) derives from a study of blood T cells in healthy people across ages. The wider study: Per two T cells, template switching captured roughly one barcoded beta molecule. Whole-study results and caveats: PBMCs were not sorted, which prevented a conclusive comparison of naive versus antigen-experienced cells. Diversity of TCR beta correlated strongly with naive T cell percentage.

Concerning this clonotype: Antigen specificity is unknown.

Russia was home to the donors, healthy Caucasian individuals aged about 6 to 90. Together with a sample-barcoded 5' primer, a J-beta primer mix was included in a second PCR lasting roughly 6 to 12 cycles. In TCRdb, the 5' RACE reads were re-called with MiXCR into one record per CDR3 protein. The sample yields hundreds of thousands of distinct CDR3 sequences, approximately 59% seen once. Deletions cut 6 bases from V and 11 bases from J, with 22 bases between. This CDR3 has 13 residues. Germline V gene lookup returns CDR1 SQVTM and CDR2 ANQGSEA. This receptor was identified in a man in his 60s in good health. This chain joins TRBV29-1 and TRBJ2-5; possible D gene TRBD1, 6 bases. The specimen sequenced was blood. In DNA, the CDR3 is TGCAGCGTCGAGTCTACAGGGCACAATGAGCAGTACTTC. It is translated as CSVESTGHNEQYF.